This TCR beta chain was obtained from a study of beta chain features in type 1 diabetes. Study outcomes and limitations: A greater similarity of naive, central memory and Treg TCRB repertoires was seen among patients than among healthy donors. More deletions and fewer insertions at VDJ junctions were seen in type 1 diabetes patients.

The entirety of the isolated RNA underwent reverse transcription, so expressed TCRB transcripts were sequenced. The read count averaged roughly 4 million across naive, central memory and regulatory T cell samples. The assay was immunoSEQ multiplex PCR, and TCRdb's table has in-frame clones only and misses some. The sample shows about 360,000 clones, over 10% of them seen only once. This CDR3 region has 15 residues. Germline-derived CDR1 and CDR2 are SGHVS and FQNEAQ. The germline V and J ends were trimmed by 1 base and 8 bases, with 17 bases remaining between them. As regards this clone: Its target is unknown.

The receptor was isolated from a man younger than 35 in good health. Material: naive CD4+ T cells from blood. This chain joins TRBV7-8 and TRBJ1-2; D unresolved. The CDR3 nucleotides read TGTGCCAGCAGCTTAGGCGGTATCCCCAGTGAGGGCTACACCTTC. Its translation: CASSLGGIPSEGYTF.